Described below is a single T cell receptor beta chain sequence and its context. These data come from a study of cytomegalovirus exposure and HLA in healthy donors. The PCR contained 60 Vbeta and 13 Jbeta primers. Libraries were prepared by immunoSEQ multiplex PCR; TCRdb keeps only in-frame clonotypes and omits some of them. The sample holds tens of thousands of clones. Per germline, CDR1 GTSNPN and CDR2 SVGIG (reference sequence). The CDR3 has 14 amino acids. V lost 0 bases, J lost 1 base, and 9 bases lay in between. The receptor comes from a male donor in good health and CMV-seropositive. The sequenced sample consisted of PBMCs. The gene calls are TRBV30 and TRBJ1-2, with no clear D. In nucleotides, the CDR3 is TGTGCCTGGAGTGTAGCCACAGATAACTATGGCTACACCTTC. Translated, it gives CAWSVATDNYGYTF.